Below are 2 T cell receptor beta chains sequenced from a single sample in a study of T cells expressing NK-cell markers. TCRdb re-called the 5' RACE reads and gives one entry per CDR3 protein, without DNA. The table gives 400,000 to 500,000 distinct CDR3 sequences; the top ten clones make up about 7.3% of it. The sequenced sample consisted of blood T cells: a sorted CD56 or NKG2C T cell subset, CD4+ or CD8+ T cells, or bulk PBMC T cells (not recorded which). The receptors were sampled from a woman aged 18 to 75 in good health.

V usage is TRBV28 and J usage is TRBJ2-3; TCRdb indicates TRBD2, and absent DNA this call remains unverified. Germline loops: CDR1 MDHEN, CDR2 SYDVKM. The CDR3 extends over 20 amino acids. The CDR3 protein is CASSFLGLAGEGRNTDTQYF.

The chain couples TRBV5-4 to TRBJ2-5; TCRdb calls TRBD2, which cannot be checked without DNA. Germline assignment: CDR1 SGHNT and CDR2 YYREEE (reference sequence). CDR3 length: 17 residues. The CDR3 protein is CASSRTLLAGGGETQYF.